This T cell receptor (beta chain) was observed in a study of neurological immune-mediated disorders. General study findings and limits: A possible signature was seen in one related-CDR3 cluster, into which phylogenetic grouping placed the repertoires of 18 of 34 multiple sclerosis patients. The multiple sclerosis repertoire cluster showed no association with any clinical or MRI feature. The authors stated that larger cohorts are needed.

As for the cDNA, it was generated by 5'RACE with 10-nucleotide random UMIs. TCRdb reprocessed the 5' RACE reads with MiXCR, giving one entry per CDR3 protein. The table lists 90,000 to 100,000 distinct CDR3 sequences, 3.5% of them singletons. This clonotype has at least ten counts. Antigen: not known. The clonotype was recovered from a young woman with multiple sclerosis. Sequencing input: PBMCs.

The CDR3 loop is CASSFFGIGGNSYEQYF. The CDR3, as DNA: TGTGCCAGCAGCTTTTTTGGTATCGGGGGAAACTCCTACGAGCAGTACTTC. V gene TRBV5-5 combines with J gene TRBJ2-7; D is possibly TRBD2 (6 bases). Per germline, CDR1 SGHKS and CDR2 YYEKEE (reference sequence). This CDR3 comprises 17 residues. V lost 2 bases and J 0 bases, leaving 18 bases between the germline ends.